This entry lists 30 T cell receptor beta chains sequenced from one sample in a study of CD8 T cells in ankylosing spondylitis (dated by TCRdb to about 2017). No antigen has been assigned to these receptors. Library generation was performed with 5' RACE. Sequencing was carried out with an Illumina HiSeq 2500. TCRdb redid the processing of the public reads, applying fastp at Q25 and MiXCR, and retained in-frame beta chains. Rows with one shared CDR3 protein collapse into an entry with the most common genes and DNA. The sample has 200,000 to 250,000 distinct CDR3 sequences on record, 6% to 8% of them singletons. The ten top clones hold 14% of the sample. Summary of the overall study and its limitations: A TCR beta motif of 8 or 9 highly homologous amino acid variants appeared characteristic of blood from ankylosing spondylitis patients.

Material for sequencing was blood, either unsorted or a sorted T cell fraction (not recorded which). The source is a male donor with ankylosing spondylitis.

This clonotype was observed at least ten times. This sequence joins TRBV12-5 and TRBJ2-7; D remains unclear. The CDR3 totals 17 residues. Germline V lookup: CDR1 LGHNT, CDR2 FRNRAP. V shed 3 bases and J shed 2 bases, with 20 bases lying between them. CDR3 amino acids: CASGLVGGSGRPYEQYF. The CDR3 DNA reads TGTGCTAGTGGTTTAGTTGGCGGTTCTGGGCGTCCCTACGAGCAGTACTTC.

The chain joins TRBV25-1 to TRBJ1-1; D is ambiguous. Per the germline V gene, CDR1 is MGHDK and CDR2 is SYGVNS. The CDR3 consists of 11 residues. Trimming removed 6 bases from V and 10 bases from J, with 12 bases in between. CDR3 loop: CASRMEAIAFF. The DNA for the CDR3 is TGTGCCAGCAGGATGGAGGCTATAGCTTTCTTT. Complete variable domain (other parts from reference TRBV25-1 and TRBJ1-1): EADIYQTPRYLVIGTGKKITLECSQTMGHDKMYWYQQDPGMELHLIHYSYGVNSTEKGDLSSESTVSRIRTEHFPLTLESARPSHTSQYLCASRMEAIAFFGQGTRLTVV.

This clonotype came up many times. V usage is TRBV7-8 and J usage is TRBJ1-2, with 7 bases matching TRBD1. The CDR3 is 17 residues long. Germline values: CDR1 SGHVS, CDR2 FQNEAQ. J was trimmed by 7 bases and V by 3 bases; bases with no gene match: 17. The DNA for the CDR3 is TGTGCCAGCAGCTTCCTTCGGACAGGCGCGGTGGGAGGTGGCTACACCTTC. This sequence encodes CASSFLRTGAVGGGYTF.

This clonotype was found a few times. This chain links TRBV27 with TRBJ2-7; 9 positions agree with TRBD2. The germline V gene encodes CDR1 MNHEY and CDR2 SMNVEV (reference sequence). V was pared by 7 bases and J by 4 bases, with 11 bases of the junction left unmatched. CDR3 length: 15 residues. The CDR3 spells CASKAGGPLGYEQYF. DNA of the CDR3: TGTGCCAGCAAGGCGGGAGGGCCTCTTGGGTACGAGCAGTACTTC.

This clonotype was counted many times. This chain joins TRBV15 and TRBJ1-1; D gene ambiguous. This CDR3 region has 16 residues. CDR1 and CDR2 (germline): LNHNV, YYDKDF (reference sequence). V lost 0 bases and J lost 0, with 11 bases in between. CDR3 amino acids: CATSREYTTMNTEAFF. The CDR3 DNA is TGTGCCACCAGCAGAGAGTATACCACTATGAACACTGAAGCTTTCTTT.

In its sample, this clonotype was seen many times. The rearrangement links TRBV10-3 to TRBJ1-6, with 8 bases matching TRBD1. The V gene end was trimmed by 6 bases and the J gene end by 3 bases; junction bases not matched to a gene: 4. Germline V gene sequence: CDR1 ENHRY, CDR2 SYGVKD. This CDR3 spans 15 amino acids. The CDR3 bases are TGTGCCATCAGAGGGACAGGCGACTATAATTCACCCCTCCACTTT. Translating it yields CAIRGTGDYNSPLHF.

In regard to this clonotype: Its ends do not fully match the called genes, so a read error is possible. The chain uses TRBV7-6 and TRBJ2-3; no firm D call. The CDR3 runs to 14 residues. The germline CDR1 and CDR2 sequences are SGHVS and FNYEAQ. The CDR3 bases are TGTGCCAGCAGCTTAGAGGCAACCACACATACGCAGTATTTT. It translates to CASSLEATTHTQYF.

This clonotype occurred many times. The chain carries TRBV5-1 and TRBJ1-3, with D possibly being TRBD1 (5 bases). The V gene lost 5 bases and the J gene lost 0 bases, with 18 bases spanning the gap. Germline V gives CDR1 SGHRS, CDR2 YFSETQ. This CDR3 has 17 amino acids. CDR3 bases: TGCGCCAGCAGTTTGAGGACGGGACTCCTCTCTGGAAACACCATATATTTT. Translated, it gives CASSLRTGLLSGNTIYF.

The chain carries TRBV7-9 and TRBJ1-4, with D perhaps matching TRBD1 (5 bases). The length of the CDR3 is 14 residues. CDR1 is SEHNR, CDR2 FQNEAQ, per germline (reference sequence). The V gene lost 5 bases and the J gene lost 3 bases, with 10 bases spanning the gap. The CDR3 nucleotides read TGTGCCAGCAGCGAGCGGACACCTAATGAAAAACTGTTTTTT. Translated: CASSERTPNEKLFF.

The chain employs TRBV12-3 or TRBV12-4 and TRBJ2-7, with D possibly being TRBD1 or TRBD2 (5 bases each). Between the trimmed V and J ends, which lost 4 bases and 3 bases, there was a span of 16 bases. The CDR3 loop spans 15 amino acids. CDR3 in DNA: TGTGCCAGCAGTTCAGGACTGAGGGGTAACTACGAGCAGTACTTC. Encoded protein: CASSSGLRGNYEQYF.

This clonotype was picked up many times. V is TRBV4-1 and J is TRBJ2-1; D might be TRBD2 (5 bases). Germline V gene sequence: CDR1 MGHRA, CDR2 YSYEKL. V shed 2 bases and J shed 0 bases, with 8 bases lying between them. The CDR3 covers 15 residues. CDR3 in amino acids: CASSQHGDSYNEQFF. The CDR3 DNA is TGCGCCAGCAGCCAACACGGGGACTCCTACAATGAGCAGTTCTTC.

This clonotype appeared many times. This chain connects TRBV4-3 to TRBJ1-6; a possible D gene is TRBD1 (6 bases). V lost 1 base, J lost 6 bases, and 10 bases lay in between. CDR3 size: 15 residues. In germline, CDR1 is LGHNA, CDR2 YSLEER. CDR3 DNA: TGCGCCAGCAGCCAAGGGGCAGGGGCTAATTCACCCCTCCACTTT. It is translated as CASSQGAGANSPLHF.

A few counts support this clonotype. V is TRBV29-1 and J is TRBJ2-5; TRBD2 aligns across 15 bases. J was trimmed by 4 bases and V by 6 bases; bases with no gene match: 9. Per germline, CDR1 SQVTM and CDR2 ANQGSEA. The CDR3 extends over 16 amino acids. CDR3: CSVRGLAGGVGETQYF. The CDR3 region has the DNA TGCAGCGTACGGGGACTAGCGGGAGGAGTAGGAGAGACCCAGTACTTC.

V gene TRBV7-8 combines with J gene TRBJ2-1; D remains ambiguous. The V gene's germline CDR1 is SGHVS and CDR2 FQNEAQ. Trimming removed 2 bases at V and 7 bases at J, with 12 bases between. CDR3 length: 14 amino acids. The CDR3 loop is CASSLIRLKNEQFF. CDR3 DNA: TGTGCCAGCAGCTTAATCCGGCTCAAGAATGAGCAGTTCTTC. Based on the CDR3 plus reference TRBV7-8 and TRBJ2-1, the full variable domain is GAGVSQSPRYKVAKRGQDVALRCDPISGHVSLFWYQQALGQGPEFLTYFQNEAQLDKSGLPSDRFFAERPEGSVSTLKIQRTQQEDSAVYLCASSLIRLKNEQFFGPGTRLTVL.

The gene calls are TRBV6-4 and TRBJ1-5; TRBD1 might be the D (6 bases). Germline loops: CDR1 MRHNA, CDR2 SNTAGT. Trimming shortened V by 0 bases and J by 9 bases, and 9 bases separated the two germline ends. This CDR3 has 13 residues. CDR3 sequence: CASSDSGGWPQHF. CDR3 nucleotides: TGTGCCAGCAGTGACTCCGGGGGCTGGCCCCAGCATTTT.

The table lists this clonotype with a count of one. A read error may be the cause here, since a much bigger clone is one base away. The V and J genes are TRBV4-1 and TRBJ2-7, with D possibly TRBD2 on 7 matching bases. CDR1 MGHRA and CDR2 YSYEKL come from the germline V gene. CDR3 length equals 16 residues. As DNA, the CDR3 is TGCGCCAGCAGCCAAGGGGGGGCGACTAGCTCCTACGAGCGGTACTTC. Its translation is CASSQGGATSSYERYF.

This clonotype has only a few counts. The chain uses TRBV25-1 and TRBJ2-5, with 8 nucleotides matching TRBD1. V lost 3 bases to trimming and J lost 5 bases; unmatched junction nucleotides: 5. Germline lookup yields CDR1 MGHDK and CDR2 SYGVNS. This CDR3 is 14 amino acids long. CDR3 nucleotides: TGTGCCAGCAGTGAGCCGGACAGGGCGGAGACCCAGTACTTC. It specifies CASSEPDRAETQYF.

In its sample, this clonotype was seen many times. V gene TRBV9 combines with J gene TRBJ2-1; tentatively, D is TRBD2 (6 bases). The V gene's germline CDR1 is SGDLS and CDR2 YYNGEE. Trimming removed 7 bases from V and 2 bases from J, with 16 bases in between. This CDR3 contains 15 residues. The CDR3, as DNA: TGTGCCAGCGGCGGTGGGGGGAACGCCTACAATGAGCAGTTCTTC. Encoded protein: CASGGGGNAYNEQFF.

This clonotype was seen more than once but under ten times. The chain is built from TRBV24-1 and TRBJ2-5; D possibly corresponds to TRBD1 (5 bases). CDR3 size: 16 residues. Trimming took 4 bases from V and 2 from J, leaving 16 bases between them. Germline V CDR1 and CDR2: KGHDR, SFDVKD. CDR3 sequence (DNA): TGTGCCACCAGTGAAACTGGTGGGGCGGCTCAAGAGACCCAGTACTTC. Translated, it gives CATSETGGAAQETQYF.

This clonotype turned up a few times. The V call is TRBV19, the J call TRBJ2-3, with 13 bases that match TRBD2. CDR1 and CDR2 from the germline V gene are LNHDA and SQIVND (reference sequence). V lost 0 bases to trimming and J lost 7 bases; unmatched junction nucleotides: 10. CDR3 length: 18 residues. This CDR3 reads CASSIEVRLAGGLNTQYF. The CDR3 nucleotides are TGTGCCAGTAGTATAGAAGTCCGACTAGCGGGGGGCCTCAATACGCAGTATTTT.

This clonotype was detected a few times. The chain uses TRBV4-3 and TRBJ1-4, with D possibly TRBD1 on 5 matching bases. This CDR3 region has 14 residues. Germline CDR1 reads LGHNA; CDR2 reads YSLEER. Trimming took 3 bases from V and 6 from J, leaving 11 bases between them. The CDR3 is CASSHGRGHEKLFF. As DNA, the CDR3 is TGCGCCAGCAGCCATGGTAGGGGCCATGAAAAACTGTTTTTT.

The V call is TRBV30, the J call TRBJ2-6; D remains ambiguous. This CDR3 spans 17 amino acids. The V end was cut by 8 bases, the J end by 0 bases, with 20 bases between. Germline-derived CDR1 and CDR2 are GTSNPN and SVGIG (reference sequence). The CDR3 DNA sequence: TGTGCCCAACAATTACCGCTCCTCAGCTCTGGGGCCAACGTCCTGACTTTC. Protein product: CAQQLPLLSSGANVLTF.

Remarks on this clonotype: This may stem from a read error, because a much larger clone lies one nucleotide away. This chain joins TRBV12-3 or TRBV12-4 and TRBJ2-4; D unclear. The CDR3 length is 11 residues. The V end was cut by 3 bases, the J end by 9 bases, with 6 bases between. CDR3 loop: CASSFGIIQYF. The CDR3 DNA follows: TGTGCCAGCAGTTTCGGAATCATTCAGTACTTC.

The chain links TRBV10-2 to TRBJ1-2; 8 nucleotides line up with TRBD1. Trimming cost V 6 bases and J 4 bases; bases outside gene matches: 7. This CDR3 is built from 14 residues. Germline V gene lookup returns CDR1 WSHSY and CDR2 SAAADI. CDR3 region: CASRDPGGSYGYTF. Here the CDR3 DNA reads TGCGCCAGCAGAGACCCAGGGGGCAGCTATGGCTACACCTTC.

At least ten counts were recorded for this clonotype. The genes are TRBV12-3 or TRBV12-4 and TRBJ2-7; D is ambiguous. V gave up 1 base and J gave up 3 bases, with 13 bases separating them. CDR3 length: 15 amino acids. The CDR3 nucleotides read TGTGCCAGCAGTTTAGGGGCTACCCCAGACTACGAGCAGTACTTC. This sequence encodes CASSLGATPDYEQYF.

This clonotype occurred a few times. The chain recombines TRBV3-1 with TRBJ1-3; D remains ambiguous. V was cut by 1 base and J by 2 bases, with 12 bases left in between. The germline CDR1 and CDR2 sequences are LGHDT and YNNKEL (reference sequence). The CDR3 is 16 amino acids. Here the CDR3 reads CASSQGEIFTGNTIYF. The CDR3 bases are TGTGCCAGCAGCCAAGGAGAGATCTTTACTGGAAACACCATATATTTT.

This clonotype was seen a few times. The chain carries TRBV5-1 and TRBJ2-1, with TRBD2 identical over 9 bases. CDR3 length: 15 amino acids. In germline, CDR1 is SGHRS, CDR2 YFSETQ. Losses at the gene ends were 5 bases for V and 8 bases for J; bases not matched to a gene: 11. The chain's CDR3 is CASSLTSGASHEQFF. The CDR3 coding sequence is TGCGCCAGCAGTCTGACTAGCGGAGCGTCTCATGAGCAGTTCTTC.

This chain joins TRBV12-3 or TRBV12-4 and TRBJ1-5, with D tentatively TRBD1 (5 bases). This CDR3 spans 15 amino acids. V lost 3 bases, J lost 4 bases, and 13 bases lay in between. The CDR3 DNA is TGTGCCAGCAGTTTTTCCGGTAGGGGAAATCAGCCCCAGCATTTT. Its protein product is CASSFSGRGNQPQHF.

The chain uses TRBV28 and TRBJ2-7; 8 bases match TRBD2. Germline V gives CDR1 MDHEN, CDR2 SYDVKM. The CDR3 has 14 residues. J was trimmed by 3 bases and V by 8 bases; bases with no gene match: 9. The CDR3 nucleotides are TGTGCCAGCTGCAGGACTAGCTGCCGCTACGAGCAGTACTTC. It codes for CASCRTSCRYEQYF.

This clonotype was counted ten times or more. The gene calls are TRBV27 and TRBJ2-4, with 8 bases lining up with TRBD1. The germline V gene has CDR1 MNHEY and CDR2 SMNVEV (reference sequence). The CDR3 contains 15 residues. The trim removed 2 bases at V and 6 bases at J, leaving 6 bases unmatched. DNA for the CDR3: TGTGCCAGCAGTTTAGTGACAGGGGTTGCAAACATTCAGTACTTC. It is translated as CASSLVTGVANIQYF.